This paragraph covers one TCR beta chain sequence. Its antigen is as yet unknown. Within the sample, other DNA sequences also encode this same CDR3. Trimming shortened V by 1 base and J by 3 bases, and 7 bases separated the two germline ends. From germline, CDR1 is MNHNS and CDR2 SASEGT. The CDR3 spans 13 residues. The data belong to a study of shared clonotypes between healthy human individuals. About 30,000 T cell genomes, or about 0.2 ug DNA, went into the sorted-subset replicate PCRs. Produced via immunoSEQ multiplex PCR; TCRdb's table is partial and in-frame only. This table has 2 million to 2.5 million clones, about 95% appearing once. Naive CD8 cells were CD45RO-negative, positively selected for CCR7, excluding terminally differentiated effector memory CD45RA+ cells. Study-level findings and limits: When naive CD4 clonotypes were compared across several donors, around 5% were shared. Limitation of the genetic and exposure-history diversity represented came from the few donors.

The sample comprised naive CD8+ T cells sorted from blood. The receptor was derived from a man younger than 35 in good health. The V call is TRBV6-1, the J call TRBJ2-7; D is unresolved. CDR3 sequence (DNA): TGTGCCAGCAGTGAAGGGGTAATCTACGAGCAGTACTTC. It translates to CASSEGVIYEQYF.